This T cell receptor (beta chain) emerged from a study of shared T cell receptors in the human thymus. Germline CDR1 SNHLY, CDR2 FYNNEI. The CDR3 is made up of 16 amino acids. Trimming removed 2 bases from V and 8 bases from J, with 19 bases in between. Generated by immunoSEQ multiplex PCR, the TCRdb table keeps only in-frame clones and is missing some. This table has 720,000 or so clones, approximately 83% appearing once. This sample was shared with a second study, whose subject was human thymus T cells.

The receptor comes from a girl under two years old with a congenital heart defect. The chain recombines TRBV2 with TRBJ2-1; maybe TRBD1 (6 bases). The sample consisted of thymocytes. Here the CDR3 DNA reads TGTGCCAGCAGTGAAATGTGGTTGGCAGGGGAAGATGAGCAGTTCTTC. Residues: CASSEMWLAGEDEQFF.